This T cell receptor (beta chain) appears in the sequencing data of a study of shared T cell receptors in the human thymus. Profiled with immunoSEQ multiplex PCR; TCRdb holds only in-frame clones, not every one. The sample carries fewer than 700,000 clones, roughly 90% recorded once. The same sample was also studied in work on human thymus T cells. From that paper: Thymic resections from corrective heart surgery supplied the tissue. Apparent bias marked the V and J gene usage of thymic and blood repertoires. Related research reported highly overlapping thymic repertoires among unrelated individuals.

Material: thymocytes. The source is a boy younger than two with a congenital heart defect.

The CDR3: CASSSGLAFYEQYF. Here the CDR3 DNA reads TGTGCCAGCAGTTCGGGACTAGCCTTCTACGAGCAGTACTTC. The V and J genes are TRBV28 and TRBJ2-7; 9 nucleotides align to TRBD2. Germline lookup yields CDR1 MDHEN and CDR2 SYDVKM. The ends lost 4 bases at V and 3 bases at J; junction bases unmatched: 4. The CDR3 runs 14 residues.